These T cell receptor beta chains were read from a single sample in a study of T cells in Graves' hyperthyroidism and ophthalmopathy. Each CDR3 protein gets one entry after TCRdb re-called the multiplex PCR reads with MiXCR. The sample includes approximately 430,000 distinct CDR3 sequences, about a sixth of them seen just once. The sequencing sample was made of blood. Source of these receptors: a woman aged 18-29 years with Graves' hyperthyroidism. CDR3s include the opening cysteine and the closing phenylalanine or tryptophan. The D gene is left open where the match is weak. Clone sizes are given selectively: once, few, many, or a class where the clone is expanded.

clone_size: NA; v_call: TRBV19; d_call: NA; j_call: TRBJ1-4; cdr3_nt: TGTGCCAGTATGGAGGTATCAACTAATGAAAAACTGTTTTTT; cdr3_aa: CASMEVSTNEKLFF
clone_size: many; v_call: TRBV7-9; d_call: NA; j_call: TRBJ2-7; cdr3_nt: TGTGCCAGCAGTTCCGACAGGTACGAGCAGTACTTC; cdr3_aa: CASSSDRYEQYF
clone_size: many; v_call: TRBV6-1; d_call: NA; j_call: TRBJ1-5; cdr3_nt: TGTGCCAGCAGTCATATTCGTTGGGGGGAGCCCCAGCATTTT; cdr3_aa: CASSHIRWGEPQHF
clone_size: many; v_call: TRBV18; d_call: NA; j_call: TRBJ2-3; cdr3_nt: TGTGCCAGCTCACCACCTGGGATGAGCACAGATACGCAGTATTTT; cdr3_aa: CASSPPGMSTDTQYF
clone_size: many; v_call: TRBV20-1; d_call: TRBD2; j_call: TRBJ2-3; cdr3_nt: TGCAGTGCTAGAGCGGGCCGACTAGCGGGAGTCTTAGATACGCAGTATTTT; cdr3_aa: CSARAGRLAGVLDTQYF
clone_size: NA; v_call: TRBV19; d_call: TRBD1; j_call: TRBJ1-5; cdr3_nt: TGTGCCAGTAGTGTAACAGGGGATCAGCCCCAGCATTTT; cdr3_aa: CASSVTGDQPQHF
clone_size: many; v_call: TRBV5-1; d_call: TRBD1; j_call: TRBJ2-2; cdr3_nt: TGCGCCAGCAAGGGACAGGGGGGCACCGGGGAGCTGTTTTTT; cdr3_aa: CASKGQGGTGELFF
clone_size: NA; v_call: TRBV4-2; d_call: NA; j_call: TRBJ2-3; cdr3_nt: TGTGCCAGCAGCCAAGATGGAGAGCCAGATACGCAGTATTTT; cdr3_aa: CASSQDGEPDTQYF
clone_size: many; v_call: TRBV27; d_call: NA; j_call: TRBJ1-6; cdr3_nt: TGTGCCAGCAGTTTATTGGCAGGGGCCTATAATTCACCCCTCCACTTT; cdr3_aa: CASSLLAGAYNSPLHF
clone_size: many; v_call: TRBV6-2/TRBV6-3; d_call: NA; j_call: TRBJ2-1; cdr3_nt: TGTGCCAGCAGTTACTCTTACACCTCTGGGGCATACAATGAGCAGTTCTTC; cdr3_aa: CASSYSYTSGAYNEQFF
clone_size: many; v_call: TRBV12-3/TRBV12-4; d_call: NA; j_call: TRBJ1-6; cdr3_nt: TGTGCCAGCAGTTTGTCGGGGAGGAATTCACCCCTCCACTTT; cdr3_aa: CASSLSGRNSPLHF
clone_size: many; v_call: TRBV18; d_call: NA; j_call: TRBJ2-5; cdr3_nt: TGTGCCAGCTCAGCATTTGCAGGGGAGGATCAGACCCAGTACTTC; cdr3_aa: CASSAFAGEDQTQYF
clone_size: many; v_call: TRBV27; d_call: NA; j_call: TRBJ1-3; cdr3_nt: TGTGCCAGCAGTTCTTTCGTCTCTGGAAACACCATATATTTT; cdr3_aa: CASSSFVSGNTIYF
clone_size: many; v_call: TRBV12-3/TRBV12-4; d_call: TRBD1; j_call: TRBJ1-2; cdr3_nt: TGTGCCAGCAGTCCGGGACAGGGAAACCGGGGGGGCTACACCTTC; cdr3_aa: CASSPGQGNRGGYTF
clone_size: NA; v_call: TRBV25-1; d_call: NA; j_call: TRBJ2-4; cdr3_nt: TGTGCCAGCAGTGAATTTGGGAAAAAAAACATTCAGTACTTC; cdr3_aa: CASSEFGKKNIQYF
clone_size: many; v_call: TRBV6-1; d_call: TRBD1; j_call: TRBJ2-1; cdr3_nt: TGTGCCAGCAGACCGGACAGGGGGCCTGGTGAGCAGTTCTTC; cdr3_aa: CASRPDRGPGEQFF
clone_size: many; v_call: TRBV6-1; d_call: NA; j_call: TRBJ1-5; cdr3_nt: TGTGCCAGCAATTCACAGGGCGGTAGCAATCAGCCCCAGCATTTT; cdr3_aa: CASNSQGGSNQPQHF
clone_size: many; v_call: TRBV7-6; d_call: TRBD1; j_call: TRBJ2-1; cdr3_nt: TGTGCCAGCAGCTCCCGGGACAGGGACTACAATGAGCAGTTCTTC; cdr3_aa: CASSSRDRDYNEQFF
clone_size: NA; v_call: TRBV9; d_call: NA; j_call: TRBJ1-3; cdr3_nt: TGTGCCAGCAGCGTAGATGATTTCTCTGGAAACACCATATATTTT; cdr3_aa: CASSVDDFSGNTIYF
clone_size: few; v_call: TRBV20-1; d_call: NA; j_call: TRBJ2-3; cdr3_nt: TGCAGTGCTAGAGATCTTTATGGGTTTGGTAGCGACCGCACAGATACGCAGTATTTT; cdr3_aa: CSARDLYGFGSDRTDTQYF
clone_size: many; v_call: TRBV20-1; d_call: NA; j_call: TRBJ2-7; cdr3_nt: TGCAGTGTGCCCGGGGCTGACGAGCAGTACTTC; cdr3_aa: CSVPGADEQYF
clone_size: NA; v_call: TRBV27; d_call: NA; j_call: TRBJ1-2; cdr3_nt: TGTGCCAGCAGGGCGACAGAATCTTATGGCTACACCTTC; cdr3_aa: CASRATESYGYTF
clone_size: NA; v_call: TRBV4-2; d_call: NA; j_call: TRBJ2-3; cdr3_nt: TGTGCCAGCAGCCAAGAGAGGCTGGATACGCAGTATTTT; cdr3_aa: CASSQERLDTQYF
clone_size: many; v_call: TRBV2; d_call: NA; j_call: TRBJ1-2; cdr3_nt: TGTGCCAGCAGGCTAGAATCAGGGAGTAGTGGCTACACCTTC; cdr3_aa: CASRLESGSSGYTF
clone_size: many; v_call: TRBV3-1; d_call: NA; j_call: TRBJ2-4; cdr3_nt: TGTGCCAGCAGCCGCCTAAGGTACTTC; cdr3_aa: CASSRLRYF
clone_size: few; v_call: TRBV19; d_call: NA; j_call: TRBJ1-3; cdr3_nt: TGTGCCAGTAGTATAGTCGGGGGAACTGAATATTTT; cdr3_aa: CASSIVGGTEYF
clone_size: NA; v_call: TRBV7-2; d_call: TRBD2; j_call: TRBJ2-7; cdr3_nt: TGTGCCAGCAGCATCGGACTAGCGTCGCACGAGCAGTACTTC; cdr3_aa: CASSIGLASHEQYF
clone_size: many; v_call: TRBV12-3/TRBV12-4; d_call: NA; j_call: TRBJ1-4; cdr3_nt: TGTGCCAGCAGTTTTACGGGGGTTCGAGAAAAACTGTTTTTT; cdr3_aa: CASSFTGVREKLFF
clone_size: NA; v_call: TRBV18; d_call: TRBD1; j_call: TRBJ2-7; cdr3_nt: TGTGCCAGCTCACAAGGGACAGGGGGCCAACGGGGGCAGTACTTC; cdr3_aa: CASSQGTGGQRGQYF
clone_size: many; v_call: TRBV19; d_call: NA; j_call: TRBJ1-1; cdr3_nt: TGTGCCAGTAGTATTGGGGGGGATACTGAAGCTTTCTTT; cdr3_aa: CASSIGGDTEAFF
clone_size: many; v_call: TRBV12-3/TRBV12-4; d_call: NA; j_call: TRBJ1-1; cdr3_nt: TGTGCCAGCAGTTTCGATACCCTGAACACTGAAGCTTTCTTT; cdr3_aa: CASSFDTLNTEAFF
clone_size: many; v_call: TRBV7-2; d_call: NA; j_call: TRBJ2-5; cdr3_nt: TGTGCCAGCAAGTCTCCCCCACGTTTGGAGACCCAGTACTTC; cdr3_aa: CASKSPPRLETQYF
clone_size: many; v_call: TRBV20-1; d_call: NA; j_call: TRBJ2-5; cdr3_nt: TGCAGTGGCGCGTCCCCAGGGGACGAGACCCAGTACTTC; cdr3_aa: CSGASPGDETQYF
clone_size: many; v_call: TRBV6-5; d_call: TRBD1; j_call: TRBJ1-6; cdr3_nt: TGTGCCAGCAGTTACAACAGGGGGGCTTCACCCCTCCACTTT; cdr3_aa: CASSYNRGASPLHF
clone_size: NA; v_call: TRBV10-3; d_call: NA; j_call: TRBJ1-1; cdr3_nt: TGTGCCATCAGTGAGTCGTCATGGAACACTGAAGCTTTCTTT; cdr3_aa: CAISESSWNTEAFF
clone_size: NA; v_call: TRBV28; d_call: NA; j_call: TRBJ2-7; cdr3_nt: TGTGCCATCGGAGGACAGACCTACGAGCAGTACTTC; cdr3_aa: CAIGGQTYEQYF
clone_size: many; v_call: TRBV28; d_call: TRBD1; j_call: TRBJ1-2; cdr3_nt: TGTGCCAGCAACTACGGGACAGGGGCCTATGGCTACACCTTC; cdr3_aa: CASNYGTGAYGYTF
clone_size: many; v_call: TRBV30; d_call: NA; j_call: TRBJ1-5; cdr3_nt: TGTGCCTGGAGTGGGCAGGGAGACAATCAGCCCCAGCATTTT; cdr3_aa: CAWSGQGDNQPQHF
clone_size: many; v_call: TRBV12-3/TRBV12-4; d_call: TRBD1; j_call: TRBJ1-2; cdr3_nt: TGTGCCAGCAGTGTCGGGACAGGGGGCAACTATGGCTACACCTTC; cdr3_aa: CASSVGTGGNYGYTF
clone_size: many; v_call: TRBV27; d_call: TRBD2; j_call: TRBJ2-3; cdr3_nt: TGTGCCAGCATGAGGGCCGGGGGGAGCACAGATACGCAGTATTTT; cdr3_aa: CASMRAGGSTDTQYF
clone_size: many; v_call: TRBV7-9; d_call: NA; j_call: TRBJ1-1; cdr3_nt: TGTGCCAGCACGGACAGCAATTTGAATGAAGCTTTCTTT; cdr3_aa: CASTDSNLNEAFF
clone_size: many; v_call: TRBV28; d_call: TRBD1; j_call: TRBJ1-2; cdr3_nt: TGTGCCAGCAGTTTTCGGGACAGGCTATATGGCTACACCTTC; cdr3_aa: CASSFRDRLYGYTF